Below are 10 T cell receptor beta chains sequenced from a single sample in a study of T cell responses to AZD1222 COVID-19 vaccine. TCRdb keeps only in-frame clones here, not all; method: immunoSEQ multiplex PCR. The table includes fewer than 120,000 clones, around 90% detected once. Sequencing used peripheral blood, obtained on day 0 of AZD1222 vaccination. These receptors came from an adult in good health.

This chain connects TRBV6-5 to TRBJ2-7; D call uncertain. The CDR3 is 15 amino acids. Trimming stripped 6 bases from V and 2 bases from J, with 17 bases between. CDR1 is MNHEY, CDR2 SVGAGI, per germline. CDR3 loop: CASRGSYSFAYEQYF. In DNA form, the CDR3 reads TGTGCCAGCAGGGGCAGCTATTCCTTCGCCTACGAGCAGTACTTC.

The gene calls are TRBV2 and TRBJ1-4; D is unresolved. From germline, CDR1 is SNHLY and CDR2 FYNNEI. The V gene lost 4 bases and the J gene lost 1 base, with 13 bases spanning the gap. The CDR3 runs 16 residues. The CDR3 loop is CASSARLARTNEKLFF. In DNA, the CDR3 is TGTGCCAGCAGTGCCCGGCTAGCGAGAACTAATGAAAAACTGTTTTTT.

The chain has TRBV11-2 and TRBJ1-2; 8 bases align to TRBD1. The J segment lost 7 bases and the V segment lost 5 bases, leaving 9 bases of the junction unmatched. Germline V gives CDR1 SGHAT, CDR2 FQNNGV. This CDR3 has 14 residues. CDR3 loop: CASSLPGQGFGYTF. As DNA, the CDR3 is TGTGCCAGCAGCCTTCCTGGACAGGGCTTTGGCTACACCTTC.

The chain is built from TRBV7-6 and TRBJ2-5; 9 positions agree with TRBD1. Germline V gene lookup returns CDR1 SGHVS and CDR2 FNYEAQ. This CDR3 has 14 amino acids. The J segment lost 4 bases and the V segment lost 5 bases, leaving 5 bases of the junction unmatched. The CDR3 coding sequence is TGTGCCAGCAGCCCTTGGACAGGGGCAGAGACCCAGTACTTC. Amino acids: CASSPWTGAETQYF.

The rearrangement joins TRBV15 to TRBJ1-1; D ambiguous. The germline CDR1 and CDR2 sequences are LNHNV and YYDKDF (reference sequence). The CDR3 contains 15 residues. V was trimmed by 5 bases and J by 2 bases, leaving 15 bases between them. Written as DNA, the CDR3 is TGTGCCACCAGCGGAGTGATGGAGGCTAACACTGAAGCTTTCTTT. Translating gives CATSGVMEANTEAFF.

The gene calls are TRBV7-8 and TRBJ2-1; the match to TRBD2 covers 7 bases. Germline-derived CDR1 and CDR2 are SGHVS and FQNEAQ. The CDR3 length is 16 residues. V was pared by 4 bases and J by 8 bases, with 14 bases of the junction left unmatched. CDR3 bases: TGTGCCAGCAGCTCTATTGGGCGGGAGCTTCGAGATGAGCAGTTCTTC. It encodes CASSSIGRELRDEQFF.

The chain links TRBV18 to TRBJ1-1, with D possibly matching TRBD1 (6 bases). V was pared by 5 bases and J by 1 base, with 14 bases between. This CDR3 is built from 15 residues. CDR1 is KGHSH, CDR2 LQKENI, per germline. Written as DNA, the CDR3 is TGTGCCAGCTCATCATCAGGGGTTTGGAACACTGAAGCTTTCTTT. Protein product: CASSSSGVWNTEAFF.

The chain uses TRBV5-1 and TRBJ1-1, with a weak D call TRBD1 (5 bases). The CDR3 length is 14 residues. CDR1 and CDR2 from the germline V gene are SGHRS and YFSETQ. The germline V and J ends were trimmed by 1 base and 5 bases, with 12 bases remaining between them. For the CDR3, the DNA is TGCGCCAGCAGCTTGCCCCAGGGAAATACTGAAGCTTTCTTT. Amino acid sequence: CASSLPQGNTEAFF.

V gene TRBV30 combines with J gene TRBJ1-6; 8 bases align to TRBD1. The CDR3 has 13 residues. Germline-derived CDR1 and CDR2 are GTSNPN and SVGIG (reference sequence). Losses at the gene ends were 5 bases for V and 5 bases for J; bases not matched to a gene: 2. The CDR3 nucleotides read TGTGCCTGGGGACAGGGTAATAATTCACCCCTCCACTTT. Its protein product is CAWGQGNNSPLHF.

V gene TRBV6-6 combines with J gene TRBJ1-4, with 8 bases lining up with TRBD1. The CDR3 extends over 15 amino acids. Germline V gives CDR1 MNHNY, CDR2 SVGAGI (reference sequence). V shed 0 bases, J shed 6 bases, and the junction held 3 bases outside the gene matches. The CDR3 DNA reads as TGTGCCAGCAGTTACTCCAGGGGGCTCGATGAAAAACTGTTTTTT. As protein: CASSYSRGLDEKLFF.